The clone carrying this TCR beta chain turned up a few times. Its specificity is not known. TCRB transcripts that were expressed got sequenced, as all of the isolated RNA had been reverse transcribed. Produced via immunoSEQ multiplex PCR; TCRdb's table is partial and in-frame only. The sample includes around 300,000 clones, around 15% of them seen just once. Sorted CD4+ subsets: naive, central memory, regulatory, stem cell-like memory (CD45RO/CCR7/CD25/CD127/CD95/CD27 panel). The source of the sample is a study of beta chain features in type 1 diabetes. Findings of the study overall: Any HLA effect on TCRB rearrangement was left unresolved by small sub-analyses. A greater similarity of naive, central memory and Treg TCRB repertoires was seen among patients than among healthy donors.

Source material: central memory CD4+ T cells from blood. The receptor's source is a man aged 30 to 45 in good health.

In DNA form, the CDR3 reads TGCGCCAGCAGCTTGGCGTACACCGGGGAGCTGTTTTTT. This sequence encodes CASSLAYTGELFF. This chain joins TRBV5-1 and TRBJ2-2, with D hard to call. The V and J ends lost 0 bases and 3 bases respectively, with 3 bases between them. CDR1 is SGHRS, CDR2 YFSETQ, per germline. CDR3 size: 13 residues.